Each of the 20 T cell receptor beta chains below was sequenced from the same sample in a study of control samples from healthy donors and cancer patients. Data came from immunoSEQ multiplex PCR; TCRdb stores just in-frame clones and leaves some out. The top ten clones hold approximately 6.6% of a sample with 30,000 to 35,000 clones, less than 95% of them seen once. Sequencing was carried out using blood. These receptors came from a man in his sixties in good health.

Here the CDR3 reads CASSEGWLQNTEAFF. In DNA, the CDR3 is TGTGCCAGCAGTGAAGGGTGGCTTCAGAACACTGAAGCTTTCTTT. This chain links TRBV2 with TRBJ1-1; D is unclear. This CDR3 comprises 15 residues. V lost 1 base and J lost 1, with 10 bases in between. Germline V gene sequence: CDR1 SNHLY, CDR2 FYNNEI.

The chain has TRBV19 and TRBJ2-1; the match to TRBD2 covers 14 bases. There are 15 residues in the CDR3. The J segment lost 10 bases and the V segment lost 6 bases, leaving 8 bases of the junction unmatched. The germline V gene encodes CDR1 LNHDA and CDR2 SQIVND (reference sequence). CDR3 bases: TGTGCCAGTAGCCCGACTAGCGGGGGGGCCAGGGAGCAGTTCTTC. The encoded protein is CASSPTSGGAREQFF.

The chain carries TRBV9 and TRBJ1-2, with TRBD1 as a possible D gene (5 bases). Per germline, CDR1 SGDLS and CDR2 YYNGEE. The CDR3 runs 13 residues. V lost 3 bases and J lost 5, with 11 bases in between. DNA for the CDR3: TGTGCCAGCAGCGCCAGGACACTGTATGGCTACACCTTC. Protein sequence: CASSARTLYGYTF.

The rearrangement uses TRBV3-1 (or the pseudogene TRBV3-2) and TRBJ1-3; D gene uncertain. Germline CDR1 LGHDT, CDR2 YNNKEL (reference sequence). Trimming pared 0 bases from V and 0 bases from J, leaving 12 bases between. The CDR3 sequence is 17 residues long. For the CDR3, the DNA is TGTGCCAGCAGCCAAGATCGGGTAGTCAGCTCTGGAAACACCATATATTTT. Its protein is CASSQDRVVSSGNTIYF.

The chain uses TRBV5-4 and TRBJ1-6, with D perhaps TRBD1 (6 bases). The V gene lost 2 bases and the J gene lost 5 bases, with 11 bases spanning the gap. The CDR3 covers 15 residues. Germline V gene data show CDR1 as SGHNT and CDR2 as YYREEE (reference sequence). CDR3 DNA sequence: TGTGCCAGCAGCTTAACCGACAGGAATAATTCACCCCTCCACTTT. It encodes CASSLTDRNNSPLHF.

Here the CDR3 DNA reads TGCGCCAGCAGCTTGGACGGGACCCACACAGATACGCAGTATTTT. It translates to CASSLDGTHTDTQYF. V gene TRBV5-1 combines with J gene TRBJ2-3; D may correspond to TRBD1 or TRBD2 (5 bases each). Germline V gene lookup returns CDR1 SGHRS and CDR2 YFSETQ. V shed 0 bases and J shed 2 bases, with 10 bases lying between them. The CDR3 has 15 residues.

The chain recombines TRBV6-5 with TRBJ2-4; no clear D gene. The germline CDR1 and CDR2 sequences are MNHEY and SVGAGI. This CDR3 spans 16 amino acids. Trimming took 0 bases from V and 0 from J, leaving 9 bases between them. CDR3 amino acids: CASSYSTQLAKNIQYF. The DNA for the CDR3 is TGTGCCAGCAGTTACTCGACCCAGCTAGCCAAAAACATTCAGTACTTC.

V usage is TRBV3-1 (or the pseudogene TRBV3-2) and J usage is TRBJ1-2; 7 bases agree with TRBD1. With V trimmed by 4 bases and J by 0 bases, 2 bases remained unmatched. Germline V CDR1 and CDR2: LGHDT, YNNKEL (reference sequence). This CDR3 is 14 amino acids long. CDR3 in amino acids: CASSPGQANYGYTF. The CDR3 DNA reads TGTGCCAGCAGCCCCGGACAGGCTAACTATGGCTACACCTTC.

The CDR3 nucleotides read TGTGCCAGCAGCAAACAGGAACTTAATTCACCCCTCCACTTT. Amino acid sequence: CASSKQELNSPLHF. This chain connects TRBV7-6 to TRBJ1-6; TRBD1 is a possible D gene (5 bases). Trimming removed 5 bases from V and 6 bases from J, with 11 bases in between. This CDR3 has 14 amino acids. Germline CDR1 and CDR2: SGHVS and FNYEAQ.

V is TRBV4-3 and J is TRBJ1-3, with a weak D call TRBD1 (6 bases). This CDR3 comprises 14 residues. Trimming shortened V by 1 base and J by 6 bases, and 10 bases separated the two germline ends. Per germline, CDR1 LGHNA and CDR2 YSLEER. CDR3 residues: CASSQGRTENTIYF. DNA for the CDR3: TGCGCCAGCAGCCAAGGGCGGACAGAAAACACCATATATTTT.

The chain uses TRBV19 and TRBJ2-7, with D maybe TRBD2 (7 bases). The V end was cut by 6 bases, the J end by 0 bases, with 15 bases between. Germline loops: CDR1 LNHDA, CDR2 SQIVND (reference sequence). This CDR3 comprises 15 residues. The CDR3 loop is CASSPEGGTSYEQYF. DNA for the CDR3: TGTGCCAGTAGCCCCGAGGGGGGGACCTCCTACGAGCAGTACTTC.

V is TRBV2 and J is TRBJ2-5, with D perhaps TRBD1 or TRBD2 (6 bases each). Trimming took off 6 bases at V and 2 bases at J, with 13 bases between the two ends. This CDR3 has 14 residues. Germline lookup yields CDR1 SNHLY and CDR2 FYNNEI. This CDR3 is CASRSGAFQETQYF. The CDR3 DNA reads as TGTGCCAGCAGGTCGGGGGCCTTTCAAGAGACCCAGTACTTC.

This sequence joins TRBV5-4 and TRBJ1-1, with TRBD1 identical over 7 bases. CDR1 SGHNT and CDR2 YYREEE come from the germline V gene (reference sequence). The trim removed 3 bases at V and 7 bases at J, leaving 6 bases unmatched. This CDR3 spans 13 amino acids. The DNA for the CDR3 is TGTGCCAGCAGCTCGGACAGGATCGGTGAAGCTTTCTTT. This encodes CASSSDRIGEAFF.

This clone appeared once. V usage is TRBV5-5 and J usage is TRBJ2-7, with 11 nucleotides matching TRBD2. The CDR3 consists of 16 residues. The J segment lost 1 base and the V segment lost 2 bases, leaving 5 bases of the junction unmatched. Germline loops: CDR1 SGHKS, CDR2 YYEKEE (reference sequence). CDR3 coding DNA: TGTGCCAGCAGCTTCTCCGGGACTAGCGGATCCTACGAGCAGTACTTC. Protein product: CASSFSGTSGSYEQYF.

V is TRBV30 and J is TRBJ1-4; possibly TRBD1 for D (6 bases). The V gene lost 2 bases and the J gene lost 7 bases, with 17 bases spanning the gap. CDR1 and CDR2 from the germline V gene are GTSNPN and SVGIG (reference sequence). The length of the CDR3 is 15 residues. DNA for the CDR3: TGTGCCTGGAGTTGGGGGGGCACACCTTCTGAAAAACTGTTTTTT. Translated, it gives CAWSWGGTPSEKLFF. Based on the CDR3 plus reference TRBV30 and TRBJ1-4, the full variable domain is SQTIHQWPATLVQPVGSPLSLECTVEGTSNPNLYWYRQAAGRGLQLLFYSVGIGQISSEVPQNLSASRPQDRQFILSSKKLLLSDSGFYLCAWSWGGTPSEKLFFGSGTQLSVL.

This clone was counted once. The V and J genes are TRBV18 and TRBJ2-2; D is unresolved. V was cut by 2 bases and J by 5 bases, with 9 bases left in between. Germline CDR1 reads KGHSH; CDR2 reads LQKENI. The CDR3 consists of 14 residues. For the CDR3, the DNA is TGTGCCAGCTCACCAGGGATCCGAACCGGGGAGCTGTTTTTT. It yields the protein CASSPGIRTGELFF.

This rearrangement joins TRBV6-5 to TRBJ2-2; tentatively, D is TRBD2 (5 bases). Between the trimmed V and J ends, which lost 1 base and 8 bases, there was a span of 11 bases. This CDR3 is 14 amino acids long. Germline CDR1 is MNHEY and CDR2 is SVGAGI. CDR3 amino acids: CASSYFPRGGELFF. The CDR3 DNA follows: TGTGCCAGCAGTTACTTCCCCCGAGGGGGGGAGCTGTTTTTT.

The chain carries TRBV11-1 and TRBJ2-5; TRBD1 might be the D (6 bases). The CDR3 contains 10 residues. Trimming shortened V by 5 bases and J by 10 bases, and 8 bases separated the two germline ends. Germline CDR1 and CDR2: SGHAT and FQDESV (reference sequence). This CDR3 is CASSGQNQYF. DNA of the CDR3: TGTGCCAGCAGCGGACAGAACCAGTACTTC.

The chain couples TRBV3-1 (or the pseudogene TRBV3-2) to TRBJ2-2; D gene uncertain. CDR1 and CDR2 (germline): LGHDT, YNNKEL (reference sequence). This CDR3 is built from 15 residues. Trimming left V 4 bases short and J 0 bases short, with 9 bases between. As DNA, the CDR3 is TGTGCCAGCAGCCCGACTTTCGCGAACACCGGGGAGCTGTTTTTT. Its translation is CASSPTFANTGELFF.

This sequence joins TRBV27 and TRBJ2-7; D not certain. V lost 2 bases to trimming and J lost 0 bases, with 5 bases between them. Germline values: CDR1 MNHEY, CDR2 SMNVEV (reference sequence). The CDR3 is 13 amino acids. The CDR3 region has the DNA TGTGCCAGCAGTTTACAAGACTCCTACGAGCAGTACTTC. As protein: CASSLQDSYEQYF.